This passage covers 18 T cell receptor beta chains from one sample sequenced in a study of cytomegalovirus exposure and HLA in healthy donors (dated by TCRdb to 2017 to 2019). The library was prepared using the immunoSEQ multiplex PCR assay. The multiplex PCR relied on a mix of 60 forward primers for TCR Vbeta segments and 13 reverse primers for TCR Jbeta segments. Entries here come from immuneACCESS through TCRdb and include only in-frame sequences with V and J called. Some clones fail to appear in such tables; in the studies checked, an unresolved V gene covers under half of the shortfall, and the cause of the remainder is unknown. The sample includes tens of thousands of clones, with 70% to 90% observed a single time. The ten largest clonotypes hold less than 7% of the sample. What was sequenced was PBMCs. These receptors came from a male donor in good health and CMV-seronegative.

V usage is TRBV5-3 and J usage is TRBJ2-1; 7 positions match TRBD2. TRBV5-3 is an ORF, with its function uncertain. J lost 5 bases, V lost 4 bases, and 9 bases had no gene match. The CDR3 runs 15 residues. Here the CDR3 DNA reads TGTGCCAGAAGCCATCTAGCGGCCCTTAACAATGAGCAGTTCTTC. Amino acids: CARSHLAALNNEQFF.

The chain is built from TRBV18 and TRBJ1-2, with 10 bases lining up with TRBD1. The ends lost 5 bases at V and 3 bases at J; junction bases unmatched: 3. CDR3 length equals 14 residues. Germline V CDR1 and CDR2: KGHSH, LQKENI. CDR3 residues: CASSSGQGDYGYTF. The CDR3 DNA reads TGTGCCAGCTCATCCGGACAGGGGGACTATGGCTACACCTTC. Using reference TRBV18 and TRBJ1-2 for the parts outside the CDR3, the full variable domain is NAGVMQNPRHLVRRRGQEARLRCSPMKGHSHVYWYRQLPEEGLKFMVYLQKENIIDESGMPKERFSAEFPKEGPSILRIQQVVRGDSAAYFCASSSGQGDYGYTFGSGTRLTVV.

The V call is TRBV6-1, the J call TRBJ2-7, with 9 positions matching TRBD1. Germline CDR1 reads MNHNS; CDR2 reads SASEGT. This CDR3 is 15 amino acids long. V was clipped by 1 base and J by 6 bases; unmatched bases: 7. As DNA, the CDR3 is TGTGCCAGCAGTGAAGAATGGGGACAGGGATCCGAGCAGTACTTC. It codes for CASSEEWGQGSEQYF.

This chain joins TRBV4-1 and TRBJ1-5; no definite D call. CDR1 and CDR2 from the germline V gene are MGHRA and YSYEKL. The germline V and J ends were trimmed by 0 bases and 10 bases, with 13 bases remaining between them. The CDR3 consists of 14 residues. CDR3: CASSQDKVRSPQHF. CDR3 sequence (DNA): TGCGCCAGCAGCCAAGATAAAGTGAGGAGCCCCCAGCATTTT.

V and J are TRBV15 and TRBJ2-1, with 8 bases fitting TRBD1. CDR3 length: 17 amino acids. V gave up 4 bases and J gave up 3 bases; unmatched junction bases: 11. Germline assignment: CDR1 LNHNV and CDR2 YYDKDF (reference sequence). CDR3 DNA sequence: TGTGCCACCAGCATGACTAAGGGACAGGTGGGCTACAATGAGCAGTTCTTC. This sequence encodes CATSMTKGQVGYNEQFF.

The chain carries TRBV12-5 and TRBJ2-3; D is unclear. The CDR3 loop spans 14 amino acids. Germline lookup yields CDR1 LGHNT and CDR2 FRNRAP. Trimming cost V 6 bases and J 1 base, with 11 bases left between them. Here the CDR3 reads CASGQGEGTDTQYF. The DNA for the CDR3 is TGTGCTAGTGGCCAAGGAGAGGGCACAGATACGCAGTATTTT. The full variable domain, in which reference TRBV12-5 and TRBJ2-3 provide the parts outside the CDR3, is DARVTQTPRHKVTEMGQEVTMRCQPILGHNTVFWYRQTMMQGLELLAYFRNRAPLDDSGMPKDRFSAEMPDATLATLKIQPSEPRDSAVYFCASGQGEGTDTQYFGPGTRLTVL.

In this sample, this clone turned up once. The chain combines TRBV6-5 with TRBJ2-7, with D tentatively TRBD1 (6 bases). Germline V lookup: CDR1 MNHEY, CDR2 SVGAGI. V was clipped by 10 bases and J by 4 bases, with 17 bases between them. This CDR3 is 13 amino acids long. The CDR3 DNA is TGTGCCATTGATGACAGGAGACTTTACGAGCAGTACTTC. Translating gives CAIDDRRLYEQYF.

CDR3 loop: CASTLMPGQNTEAFF. For the CDR3, the DNA is TGTGCCAGCACCCTTATGCCGGGACAGAACACTGAAGCTTTCTTT. J is TRBJ1-1 and V is TRBV27; D perhaps matches TRBD1 (6 bases). CDR3 size: 15 residues. V was shortened by 7 bases and J by 1 base, with 16 bases between the two germline ends. Germline V gene sequence: CDR1 MNHEY, CDR2 SMNVEV (reference sequence).

V usage is TRBV6-5 and J usage is TRBJ1-4; the D is unclear. V lost 7 bases and J 0 bases, leaving 12 bases between the germline ends. Per germline, CDR1 MNHEY and CDR2 SVGAGI. This CDR3 is built from 15 residues. The CDR3 loop is CASNNLTATNEKLFF. In DNA form, the CDR3 reads TGTGCCAGCAATAACTTGACTGCAACTAATGAAAAACTGTTTTTT.

The J gene is TRBJ2-3, the V gene TRBV2, with a possible D match to TRBD2 (6 bases). Germline V lookup: CDR1 SNHLY, CDR2 FYNNEI. The CDR3 consists of 14 residues. Trimming shortened V by 7 bases and J by 1 base, and 12 bases separated the two germline ends. CDR3 residues: CASMEGLGTDTQYF. The CDR3 coding sequence is TGTGCCAGCATGGAGGGATTGGGCACAGATACGCAGTATTTT. Complete variable domain (other parts from reference TRBV2 and TRBJ2-3): EPEVTQTPSHQVTQMGQEVILRCVPISNHLYFYWYRQILGQKVEFLVSFYNNEISEKSEIFDDQFSVERPDGSNFTLKIRSTKLEDSAMYFCASMEGLGTDTQYFGPGTRLTVL.

The V call is TRBV10-1, the J call TRBJ2-2; TRBD2 is a possible D gene (5 bases). Trimming took 3 bases from V and 6 from J, leaving 14 bases between them. The V gene's germline CDR1 is WNHNN and CDR2 SYGVQD (reference sequence). This CDR3 contains 15 residues. CDR3 region: CASSDCRLGAGELFF. The CDR3 nucleotides are TGCGCCAGCAGTGATTGCCGTCTCGGGGCCGGGGAGCTGTTTTTT.

The V call is TRBV5-4, the J call TRBJ1-1, with 9 bases aligning to TRBD1. V gave up 4 bases and J gave up 7 bases; unmatched junction bases: 8. Germline CDR1 reads SGHNT; CDR2 reads YYREEE (reference sequence). This CDR3 has 14 residues. In DNA form, the CDR3 reads TGTGCCAGCAGCCTCCCGACAGGGGGGGATGAAGCTTTCTTT. This sequence encodes CASSLPTGGDEAFF. The complete variable domain, with remaining parts taken from reference TRBV5-4 and TRBJ1-1, reads ETGVTQSPTHLIKTRGQQVTLRCSSQSGHNTVSWYQQALGQGPQFIFQYYREEENGRGNFPPRFSGLQFPNYSSELNVNALELDDSALYLCASSLPTGGDEAFFGQGTRLTVV.

The chain recombines TRBV4-3 with TRBJ2-7; possibly TRBD1 for D (6 bases). Germline V gene sequence: CDR1 LGHNA, CDR2 YSLEER. This CDR3 is built from 16 residues. V was clipped by 0 bases and J by 2 bases, with 14 bases between them. CDR3 coding DNA: TGCGCCAGCAGCCAAGATCTTCAGGGGAGTCCCTACGAGCAGTACTTC. Protein: CASSQDLQGSPYEQYF.

The V call is TRBV7-2, the J call TRBJ2-1, with D tentatively TRBD1 (8 bases). Germline V gives CDR1 SGHTA, CDR2 FQGNSA. This CDR3 is built from 16 residues. Trimming took off 5 bases at V and 5 bases at J, with 19 bases between the two ends. This CDR3 is CASSNRQGRAHNEQFF. The CDR3 bases are TGTGCCAGCAGCAACCGACAGGGGAGGGCCCACAATGAGCAGTTCTTC.

The chain joins TRBV29-1 to TRBJ2-2, with 16 bases lining up with TRBD2. This CDR3 region has 15 residues. V gave up 7 bases and J gave up 7 bases; unmatched junction bases: 6. Looked up from germline, CDR1 is SQVTM and CDR2 is ANQGSEA. Written as DNA, the CDR3 is TGCAGCGGCGGGACTAGCGGGGGGGCTATCGGGGAGCTGTTTTTT. Amino acid sequence: CSGGTSGGAIGELFF.

Only a few counts were recorded for this clone. This chain joins TRBV6-5 and TRBJ2-7, with TRBD2 as a possible D gene (5 bases). This CDR3 comprises 14 residues. The germline gives CDR1 MNHEY, CDR2 SVGAGI. V was pared by 0 bases and J by 1 base, with 7 bases between. The CDR3 DNA sequence: TGTGCCAGCAGTTACTCAGCGGAGTCCTACGAGCAGTACTTC. Its protein is CASSYSAESYEQYF.

The V call is TRBV18, the J call TRBJ2-1; 9 positions match TRBD1. Per the germline V gene, CDR1 is KGHSH and CDR2 is LQKENI. The CDR3 consists of 12 residues. The J segment lost 10 bases and the V segment lost 6 bases, leaving 4 bases of the junction unmatched. As DNA, the CDR3 is TGTGCCAGCTCCCTCGGGACAGGGGAGCAGTTCTTC. It yields the protein CASSLGTGEQFF. Full variable domain (outside the CDR3, taken from reference TRBV18 and TRBJ2-1): NAGVMQNPRHLVRRRGQEARLRCSPMKGHSHVYWYRQLPEEGLKFMVYLQKENIIDESGMPKERFSAEFPKEGPSILRIQQVVRGDSAAYFCASSLGTGEQFFGPGTRLTVL.

The chain couples TRBV7-3 to TRBJ2-3, with 7 bases identical to TRBD1. Germline CDR1 reads SGHTA; CDR2 reads FQGTGA. The CDR3 is 12 residues long. Trimming took 5 bases from V and 4 from J; bases not matched to a gene: 0. CDR3 in DNA: TGTGCCAGCAGCGGGACAGCAGATACGCAGTATTTT. Translating gives CASSGTADTQYF. The whole variable domain, filled in from reference TRBV7-3 and TRBJ2-3, reads GAGVSQTPSNKVTEKGKYVELRCDPISGHTALYWYRQSLGQGPEFLIYFQGTGAADDSGLPNDRFFAVRPEGSVSTLKIQRTERGDSAVYLCASSGTADTQYFGPGTRLTVL.